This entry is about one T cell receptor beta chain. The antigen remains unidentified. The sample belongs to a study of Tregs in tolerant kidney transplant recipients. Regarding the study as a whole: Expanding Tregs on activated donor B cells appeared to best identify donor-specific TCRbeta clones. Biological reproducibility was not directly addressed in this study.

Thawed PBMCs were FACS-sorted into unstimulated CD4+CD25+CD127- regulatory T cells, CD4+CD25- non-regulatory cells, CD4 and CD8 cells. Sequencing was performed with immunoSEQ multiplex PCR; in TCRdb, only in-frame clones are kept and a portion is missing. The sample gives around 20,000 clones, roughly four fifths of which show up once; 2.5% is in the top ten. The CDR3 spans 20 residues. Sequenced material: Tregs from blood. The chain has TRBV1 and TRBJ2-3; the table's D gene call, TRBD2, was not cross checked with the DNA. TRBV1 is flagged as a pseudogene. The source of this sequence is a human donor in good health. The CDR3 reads CTSSQEGGRAKGKRTDTQYF. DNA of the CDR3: TGCACCAGCAGCCAAGAGGGCGGGAGGGCGAAAGGGAAAAGGACAGATACGCAGTATTTT.